The 31 T cell receptor beta chains in this list originate from one sample, sequenced in a study of cytomegalovirus exposure and HLA in healthy donors (dated by TCRdb to about 2017). The library came from the immunoSEQ multiplex PCR assay. TCRdb carries this immuneACCESS record with in-frame sequences only. Its versions omit some clonotypes, under half of them owing to an unresolved V gene in the studies checked, with the rest unexplained. For this sample there are roughly 270,000 clones; roughly 90% appear just once. The biggest ten clones account for 0.92% of the sample. The source material was PBMCs. These receptors all come from a woman younger than 30 in good health and CMV-seronegative.

V usage is TRBV7-9 and J usage is TRBJ2-1, with TRBD2 as a possible D gene (6 bases). Trimming left V 5 bases short and J 7 bases short, with 12 bases between. The CDR3 spans 13 residues. CDR1 is SEHNR, CDR2 FQNEAQ, per germline (reference sequence). CDR3 in DNA: TGTGCCAGCAGCCGCGGGGAGCGGAATGAGCAGTTCTTC. It codes for CASSRGERNEQFF.

This chain uses TRBV28 with TRBJ2-7; D not certain. Germline CDR1 MDHEN, CDR2 SYDVKM. Trimming took 1 base from V and 3 from J, leaving 13 bases between them. The CDR3 consists of 15 residues. The CDR3 loop reads CASSLSWRRFYEQYF. CDR3 nucleotides: TGTGCCAGCAGTTTATCTTGGAGACGGTTCTACGAGCAGTACTTC.

The chain couples TRBV27 to TRBJ2-3, with TRBD2 identical over 10 bases. This CDR3 has 14 residues. Germline V lookup: CDR1 MNHEY, CDR2 SMNVEV (reference sequence). V was pared by 8 bases and J by 3 bases, with 5 bases of the junction left unmatched. CDR3 sequence reads: CASWTSGLTDTQYF. The DNA of the CDR3 is TGTGCCAGCTGGACTAGCGGACTAACAGATACGCAGTATTTT.

The genes are TRBV27 and TRBJ1-5; perhaps TRBD1 as D (5 bases). Trimming left V 2 bases short and J 5 bases short, with 7 bases between. The CDR3 totals 13 residues. Germline V gene data show CDR1 as MNHEY and CDR2 as SMNVEV (reference sequence). CDR3 nucleotide sequence: TGTGCCAGCAGTTTACAGGGCGATCAGCCCCAGCATTTT. This codes for CASSLQGDQPQHF.

This chain links TRBV6-5 with TRBJ1-1, with a tentative D call TRBD1 (5 bases). Trimming removed 6 bases at V and 5 bases at J, with 13 bases between. The length of the CDR3 is 13 residues. Germline CDR1 and CDR2: MNHEY and SVGAGI. Here the CDR3 DNA reads TGTGCCAGCAGGTTCACAGGAGGGACTGAAGCTTTCTTT. Translating it yields CASRFTGGTEAFF.

This chain joins TRBV2 and TRBJ2-5; 10 nucleotides align to TRBD2. The CDR3 consists of 16 residues. CDR1 and CDR2 (germline): SNHLY, FYNNEI. The V gene end was trimmed by 0 bases and the J gene end by 2 bases; junction bases not matched to a gene: 3. CDR3 in DNA: TGTGCCAGCAGTGAAGCAGGACTAGCGGAGCAAGAGACCCAGTACTTC. As protein: CASSEAGLAEQETQYF.

J is TRBJ1-4 and V is TRBV27, with a weak D call TRBD1 (6 bases). The CDR3 totals 15 residues. Germline V gives CDR1 MNHEY, CDR2 SMNVEV (reference sequence). V lost 6 bases and J lost 8, with 19 bases in between. The CDR3 here is CASRIWGRSEEKLFF. The CDR3 DNA reads as TGTGCCAGCAGAATATGGGGGCGGTCGGAAGAAAAACTGTTTTTT.

The chain links TRBV6-1 to TRBJ2-1, with 7 bases aligning to TRBD2. This CDR3 comprises 14 residues. Germline trimming cut 4 bases from V and 5 bases from J; bases unmatched to any gene: 5. Germline CDR1 reads MNHNS; CDR2 reads SASEGT. This chain's CDR3 is CASSGLREDNEQFF. The DNA of the CDR3 is TGTGCCAGCAGTGGTCTTCGGGAGGACAATGAGCAGTTCTTC.

Concerning this clone: A junction end diverges from the germline sequence, so it may reflect a read error. The chain is built from TRBV28 and TRBJ2-7, with D possibly being TRBD2 (5 bases). CDR1 is MDHEN and CDR2 is SYDVKM in the germline V gene. The CDR3 is 16 amino acids. The CDR3 bases are TGTGCCAGCACTTTATCAGGCCAGCGGAGCTCCTACGAGCAGTACTTC. Its protein is CASTLSGQRSSYEQYF.

The V gene is TRBV28, the J gene TRBJ2-1, with no clear D. V lost 0 bases and J 10 bases, leaving 7 bases between the germline ends. The CDR3 contains 12 residues. Germline V CDR1 and CDR2: MDHEN, SYDVKM. The CDR3 nucleotides are TGTGCCAGCAGTTTATGGAGAAGAGAGCAGTTCTTC. Translation: CASSLWRREQFF.

The chain uses TRBV27 and TRBJ2-5; TRBD2 matches at 10 bases. The CDR3 spans 15 residues. In germline, CDR1 is MNHEY, CDR2 SMNVEV (reference sequence). The V gene end was trimmed by 4 bases and the J gene end by 5 bases; junction bases not matched to a gene: 7. In DNA form, the CDR3 reads TGTGCCAGCAGTTCAGGGACTAGCGTTTCTGAGACCCAGTACTTC. It yields the protein CASSSGTSVSETQYF.

This chain joins TRBV9 and TRBJ2-7; 12 nucleotides align to TRBD2. With 0 bases clipped from V and 5 bases from J, the junction kept 6 bases outside the gene matches. The CDR3 totals 16 residues. Germline V CDR1 and CDR2: SGDLS, YYNGEE. In DNA, the CDR3 is TGTGCCAGCAGCGTAGCTCTAGCGGGAGGGCCTCACGAGCAGTACTTC. Protein product: CASSVALAGGPHEQYF. The whole variable domain, filled in from reference TRBV9 and TRBJ2-7, reads DSGVTQTPKHLITATGQRVTLRCSPRSGDLSVYWYQQSLDQGLQFLIQYYNGEERAKGNILERFSAQQFPDLHSELNLSSLELGDSALYFCASSVALAGGPHEQYFGPGTRLTVT.

This chain connects TRBV16 to TRBJ2-1; tentative D call: TRBD2 (5 bases). The CDR3 is 15 amino acids. The V and J ends lost 4 bases and 0 bases respectively, with 10 bases between them. Germline-derived CDR1 and CDR2 are KGHSY and FQNENV. CDR3: CASSRGVISYNEQFF. The CDR3 coding sequence is TGTGCCAGCAGCCGGGGAGTAATCTCCTACAATGAGCAGTTCTTC.

V is TRBV27 and J is TRBJ2-7, with unresolved D. Deletions cut 3 bases from V and 0 bases from J, with 3 bases between. Germline loops: CDR1 MNHEY, CDR2 SMNVEV (reference sequence). This CDR3 is built from 12 residues. CDR3 bases: TGTGCCAGCAGTTTCAACTCCTACGAGCAGTACTTC. This translates into CASSFNSYEQYF.

The V gene is TRBV19, the J gene TRBJ2-7; TRBD1 matches 11 bases. The CDR3 totals 14 residues. V was pared by 7 bases and J by 5 bases, with 7 bases of the junction left unmatched. Germline V gives CDR1 LNHDA, CDR2 SQIVND (reference sequence). This chain's CDR3 is CASNPGQGVNEQYF. Here the CDR3 DNA reads TGTGCCAGTAATCCGGGACAGGGGGTAAACGAGCAGTACTTC.

V usage is TRBV27 and J usage is TRBJ1-2; 7 nucleotides align to TRBD1. The CDR3 is 15 amino acids. The germline CDR1 and CDR2 sequences are MNHEY and SMNVEV (reference sequence). With 5 bases clipped from V and 4 bases from J, the junction kept 10 bases outside the gene matches. CDR3 DNA: TGTGCCAGCAGTGGGTCAGACAGGGCTGTCTATGGCTACACCTTC. Protein sequence: CASSGSDRAVYGYTF.

The chain has TRBV27 and TRBJ2-5; 7 nucleotides line up with TRBD1. The CDR3 consists of 13 residues. Germline CDR1 and CDR2: MNHEY and SMNVEV (reference sequence). V lost 10 bases and J lost 4; bases outside the gene matches: 9. The CDR3 reads CATSTGVRETQYF. The CDR3 DNA follows: TGTGCCACCTCAACAGGGGTCCGAGAGACCCAGTACTTC.

The chain employs TRBV2 and TRBJ2-5; 11 bases are shared with TRBD2. Germline CDR1 is SNHLY and CDR2 is FYNNEI. The CDR3 is 16 residues long. Trimming removed 3 bases from V and 2 bases from J; junction bases left unmatched: 5. The CDR3 here is CASSDMIAGGQETQYF. The CDR3 coding sequence is TGTGCCAGCAGTGACATGATAGCGGGAGGGCAAGAGACCCAGTACTTC.

The chain uses TRBV2 and TRBJ2-5, with 7 bases fitting TRBD2. J was trimmed by 1 base and V by 4 bases; bases with no gene match: 3. Germline assignment: CDR1 SNHLY and CDR2 FYNNEI. CDR3 length equals 14 residues. CDR3: CASSGGTTQETQYF. The CDR3 DNA follows: TGTGCCAGCAGTGGGGGGACTACCCAAGAGACCCAGTACTTC.

This clone was counted a few times. This chain joins TRBV27 and TRBJ1-6; a weak D match, TRBD1 (5 bases). Trimming left V 5 bases short and J 7 bases short, with 15 bases between. From germline, CDR1 is MNHEY and CDR2 SMNVEV (reference sequence). This CDR3 has 15 amino acids. The CDR3 DNA follows: TGTGCCAGCAGTGCGCGGGACGGGAAGAATTCACCCCTCCACTTT. Translating it yields CASSARDGKNSPLHF.

The chain uses TRBV5-6 and TRBJ2-3; TRBD1 matches at 11 bases. Germline values: CDR1 SGHDT, CDR2 YYEEEE. Germline trimming cut 4 bases from V and 4 bases from J; bases unmatched to any gene: 2. This CDR3 is 14 amino acids long. CDR3 DNA: TGTGCCAGCAGCCGGGGACAGGGGGCAGATACGCAGTATTTT. As protein: CASSRGQGADTQYF. The whole variable domain, filled in from reference TRBV5-6 and TRBJ2-3, reads DAGVTQSPTHLIKTRGQQVTLRCSPKSGHDTVSWYQQALGQGPQFIFQYYEEEERQRGNFPDRFSGHQFPNYSSELNVNALLLGDSALYLCASSRGQGADTQYFGPGTRLTVL.

The chain employs TRBV5-4 and TRBJ2-1, with TRBD2 matching 12 bases. After removal of 9 bases from V and 2 bases from J, the junction contained 6 bases not matched to a gene. The CDR3 sequence is 15 residues long. CDR1 is SGHNT, CDR2 YYREEE, per germline (reference sequence). CDR3 DNA: TGTGCCACCCGACTAGCGGGGGAGGCCTACAATGAGCAGTTCTTC. Translated, it gives CATRLAGEAYNEQFF.

The chain couples TRBV6-5 to TRBJ1-6, with a weak D call TRBD1 (6 bases). Between the trimmed V and J ends, which lost 5 bases and 7 bases, there was a span of 12 bases. The germline CDR1 and CDR2 sequences are MNHEY and SVGAGI. This CDR3 contains 14 residues. In DNA, the CDR3 is TGTGCCAGCAGTCCACAGGGCCCCAATTCACCCCTCCACTTT. Amino acids: CASSPQGPNSPLHF.

The chain has TRBV9 and TRBJ1-5, with a possible D match to TRBD1 (6 bases). Germline V CDR1 and CDR2: SGDLS, YYNGEE. The CDR3 extends over 17 amino acids. V gave up 3 bases and J gave up 2 bases, with 18 bases separating them. CDR3: CASSGLTGGLGNQPQHF. CDR3 sequence (DNA): TGTGCCAGCAGCGGGCTGACAGGAGGTCTAGGCAATCAGCCCCAGCATTTT. The full variable domain, with the rest looked up from reference TRBV9 and TRBJ1-5, is DSGVTQTPKHLITATGQRVTLRCSPRSGDLSVYWYQQSLDQGLQFLIQYYNGEERAKGNILERFSAQQFPDLHSELNLSSLELGDSALYFCASSGLTGGLGNQPQHFGDGTRLSIL.

The CDR3 loop reads CAISLFGTSGYSSYEQYF. In nucleotides, the CDR3 is TGTGCCATCAGCCTGTTCGGGACTAGCGGCTACAGCTCCTACGAGCAGTACTTC. The rearrangement uses TRBV10-3 and TRBJ2-7, with 11 bases aligning to TRBD2. CDR3 length: 18 amino acids. From germline, CDR1 is ENHRY and CDR2 SYGVKD. The trim removed 6 bases at V and 0 bases at J, leaving 13 bases unmatched.

The CDR3 is CASSPLSSYEQYF. The CDR3 DNA reads TGTGCCAGCTCACCACTTAGCTCCTACGAGCAGTACTTC. The V gene is TRBV18, the J gene TRBJ2-7; D call uncertain. CDR1 and CDR2 (germline): KGHSH, LQKENI. V lost 1 base and J 0 bases, leaving 4 bases between the germline ends. This CDR3 has 13 residues.

The sample holds one count of this clone. The chain couples TRBV6-5 to TRBJ1-4, with D perhaps matching TRBD1 (5 bases). CDR1 is MNHEY and CDR2 is SVGAGI in the germline V gene. The CDR3 spans 15 residues. Trimming left V 7 bases short and J 2 bases short, with 14 bases between. CDR3 amino acids: CASTWGGRTNEKLFF. The CDR3 bases are TGTGCCAGCACCTGGGGGGGGAGGACTAATGAAAAACTGTTTTTT.

This chain connects TRBV5-4 to TRBJ1-4; D gene ambiguous. Germline loops: CDR1 SGHNT, CDR2 YYREEE (reference sequence). The CDR3 is 15 residues long. V dropped 1 base and J dropped 1 base, with 8 bases sitting between them. The CDR3 here is CASSLTPGTNEKLFF. The CDR3 coding sequence is TGTGCCAGCAGCTTGACGCCAGGAACTAATGAAAAACTGTTTTTT.

Only a few counts were recorded for this clone. The chain combines TRBV19 with TRBJ2-1, with D maybe TRBD2 (5 bases). V was clipped by 8 bases and J by 5 bases, with 16 bases between them. There are 14 residues in the CDR3. Germline values: CDR1 LNHDA, CDR2 SQIVND (reference sequence). CDR3 residues: CASRELGRNNEQFF. The CDR3 DNA reads as TGTGCCAGTCGGGAACTTGGACGGAACAATGAGCAGTTCTTC. Variable domain in full (rest from reference TRBV19 and TRBJ2-1): DGGITQSPKYLFRKEGQNVTLSCEQNLNHDAMYWYRQDPGQGLRLIYYSQIVNDFQKGDIAEGYSVSREKKESFPLTVTSAQKNPTAFYLCASRELGRNNEQFFGPGTRLTVL.

CDR3 loop: CASSLNPGWELREEQYF. The CDR3 DNA follows: TGTGCCAGCAGTTTAAATCCGGGGTGGGAGCTCCGAGAGGAGCAGTACTTC. This sequence joins TRBV27 and TRBJ2-7; tentative D call: TRBD2 (5 bases). Trimming stripped 2 bases from V and 7 bases from J, with 24 bases between. Germline V gives CDR1 MNHEY, CDR2 SMNVEV (reference sequence). The CDR3 totals 17 residues.

CDR3 loop: CASSPRPAGKGYEQYF. For the CDR3, the DNA is TGTGCCAGCAGCCCACGTCCCGCCGGTAAGGGGTACGAGCAGTACTTC. This rearrangement joins TRBV7-2 to TRBJ2-7; tentative D call: TRBD1 (5 bases). Trimming took 5 bases from V and 4 from J, leaving 21 bases between them. From germline, CDR1 is SGHTA and CDR2 FQGNSA. CDR3 size: 16 residues. Using reference TRBV7-2 and TRBJ2-7 for the parts outside the CDR3, the full variable domain is GAGVSQSPSNKVTEKGKDVELRCDPISGHTALYWYRQSLGQGLEFLIYFQGNSAPDKSGLPSDRFSAERTGGSVSTLTIQRTQQEDSAVYLCASSPRPAGKGYEQYFGPGTRLTVT.